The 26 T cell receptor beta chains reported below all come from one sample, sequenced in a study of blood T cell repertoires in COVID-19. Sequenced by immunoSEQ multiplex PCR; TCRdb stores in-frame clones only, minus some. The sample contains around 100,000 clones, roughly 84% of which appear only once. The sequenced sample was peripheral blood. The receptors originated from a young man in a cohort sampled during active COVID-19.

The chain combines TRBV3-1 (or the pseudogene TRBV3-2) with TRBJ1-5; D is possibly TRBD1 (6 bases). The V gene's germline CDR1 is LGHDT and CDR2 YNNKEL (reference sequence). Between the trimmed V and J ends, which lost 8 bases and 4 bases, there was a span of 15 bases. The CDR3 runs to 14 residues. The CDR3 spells CASGNTGMNQPQHF. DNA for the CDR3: TGTGCCAGCGGCAATACAGGGATGAATCAGCCCCAGCATTTT.

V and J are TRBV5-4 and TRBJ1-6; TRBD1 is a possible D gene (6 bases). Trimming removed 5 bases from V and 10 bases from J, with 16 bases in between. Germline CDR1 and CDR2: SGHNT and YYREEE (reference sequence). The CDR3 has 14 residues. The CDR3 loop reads CASSLQGMDSPLHF. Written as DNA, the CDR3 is TGTGCCAGCAGTCTCCAGGGGATGGACTCACCCCTCCACTTT.

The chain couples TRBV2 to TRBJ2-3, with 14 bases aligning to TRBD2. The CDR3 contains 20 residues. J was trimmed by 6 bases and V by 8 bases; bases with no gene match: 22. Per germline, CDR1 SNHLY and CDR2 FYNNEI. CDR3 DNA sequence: TGTGCCAGCCAGGACGGGAAAATCGGACTAGCGGGGGGACCGCGGGATACGCAGTATTTT. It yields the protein CASQDGKIGLAGGPRDTQYF.

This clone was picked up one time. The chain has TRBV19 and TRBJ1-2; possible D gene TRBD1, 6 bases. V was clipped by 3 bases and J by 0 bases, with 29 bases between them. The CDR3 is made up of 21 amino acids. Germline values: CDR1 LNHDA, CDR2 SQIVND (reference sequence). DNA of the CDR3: TGTGCCAGTAGTATCGTATCCGGTTTTCGAGGCAGGGGCTATCCTAACTATGGCTACACCTTC. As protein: CASSIVSGFRGRGYPNYGYTF.

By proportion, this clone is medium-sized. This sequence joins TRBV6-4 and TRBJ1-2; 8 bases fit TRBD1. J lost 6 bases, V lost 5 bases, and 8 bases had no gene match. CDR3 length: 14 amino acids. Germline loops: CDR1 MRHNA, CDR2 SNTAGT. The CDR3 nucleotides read TGTGCCAGCAGTCCAGGGGGCGAAGTAGATGGCTACACCTTC. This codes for CASSPGGEVDGYTF.

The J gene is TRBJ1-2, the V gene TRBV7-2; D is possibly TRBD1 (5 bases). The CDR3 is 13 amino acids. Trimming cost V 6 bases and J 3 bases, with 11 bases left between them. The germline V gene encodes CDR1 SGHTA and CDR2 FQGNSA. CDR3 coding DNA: TGTGCCAGCAGGGGCAGGGAGGACTATGGCTACACCTTC. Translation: CASRGREDYGYTF. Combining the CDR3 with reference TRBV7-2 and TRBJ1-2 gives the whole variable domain GAGVSQSPSNKVTEKGKDVELRCDPISGHTALYWYRQSLGQGLEFLIYFQGNSAPDKSGLPSDRFSAERTGGSVSTLTIQRTQQEDSAVYLCASRGREDYGYTFGSGTRLTVV.

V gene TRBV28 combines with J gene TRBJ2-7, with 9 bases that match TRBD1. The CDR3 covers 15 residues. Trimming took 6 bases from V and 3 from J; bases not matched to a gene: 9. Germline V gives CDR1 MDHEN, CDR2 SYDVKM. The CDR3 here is CASSPLTGGSYEQYF. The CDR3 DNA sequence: TGTGCCAGCAGCCCCCTGACAGGGGGAAGCTACGAGCAGTACTTC.

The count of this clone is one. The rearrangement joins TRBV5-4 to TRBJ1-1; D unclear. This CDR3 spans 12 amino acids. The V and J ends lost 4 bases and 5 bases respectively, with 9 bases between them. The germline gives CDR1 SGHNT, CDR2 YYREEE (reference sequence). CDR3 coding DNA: TGTGCCAGCAGCCTGCCGGGTACTGAAGCTTTCTTT. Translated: CASSLPGTEAFF.

CDR3 nucleotide sequence: TGTGCCAGCAGCTTAGAAGGGCAGGGGATAAAAGCTTTCTTT. Protein product: CASSLEGQGIKAFF. The V and J genes are TRBV11-1 and TRBJ1-1, with D possibly matching TRBD1 (6 bases). The CDR3 is made up of 14 amino acids. Per the germline V gene, CDR1 is SGHAT and CDR2 is FQDESV (reference sequence). V was trimmed by 1 base and J by 9 bases, leaving 15 bases between them.

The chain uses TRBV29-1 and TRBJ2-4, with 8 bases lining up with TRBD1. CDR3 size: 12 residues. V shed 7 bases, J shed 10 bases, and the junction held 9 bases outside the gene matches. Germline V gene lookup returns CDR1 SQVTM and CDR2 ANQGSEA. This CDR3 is CSARQGSGIQYF. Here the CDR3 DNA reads TGCAGCGCCCGACAGGGGTCGGGGATTCAGTACTTC. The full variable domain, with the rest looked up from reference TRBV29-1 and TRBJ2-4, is SAVISQKPSRDICQRGTSLTIQCQVDSQVTMMFWYRQQPGQSLTLIATANQGSEATYESGFVIDKFPISRPNLTFSTLTVSNMSPEDSSIYLCSARQGSGIQYFGAGTRLSVL.

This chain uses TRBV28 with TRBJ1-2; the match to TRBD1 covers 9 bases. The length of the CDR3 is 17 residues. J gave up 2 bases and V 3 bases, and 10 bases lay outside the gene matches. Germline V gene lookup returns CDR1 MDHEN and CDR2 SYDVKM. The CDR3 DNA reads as TGTGCCAGCAGTTTGGGGGTTCCCGGGACAGGGAACTATGGCTACACCTTC. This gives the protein CASSLGVPGTGNYGYTF.

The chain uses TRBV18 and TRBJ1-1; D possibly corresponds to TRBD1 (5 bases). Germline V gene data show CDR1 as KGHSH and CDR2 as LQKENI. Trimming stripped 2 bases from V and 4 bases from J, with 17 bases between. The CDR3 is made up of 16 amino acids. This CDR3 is CASSPSRGVEVTEAFF. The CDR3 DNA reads TGTGCCAGCTCACCATCCCGGGGGGTTGAGGTCACTGAAGCTTTCTTT. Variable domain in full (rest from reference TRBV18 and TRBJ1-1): NAGVMQNPRHLVRRRGQEARLRCSPMKGHSHVYWYRQLPEEGLKFMVYLQKENIIDESGMPKERFSAEFPKEGPSILRIQQVVRGDSAAYFCASSPSRGVEVTEAFFGQGTRLTVV.

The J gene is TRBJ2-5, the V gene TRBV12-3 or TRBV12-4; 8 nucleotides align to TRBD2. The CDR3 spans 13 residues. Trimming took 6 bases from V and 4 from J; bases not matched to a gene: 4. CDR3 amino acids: CASSPRGGETQYF. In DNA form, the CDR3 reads TGTGCCAGCAGCCCCCGGGGGGGAGAGACCCAGTACTTC.

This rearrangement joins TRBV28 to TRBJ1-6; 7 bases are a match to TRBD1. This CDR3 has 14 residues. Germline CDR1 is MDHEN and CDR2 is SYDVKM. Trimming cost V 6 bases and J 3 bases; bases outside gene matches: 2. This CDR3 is CASRGQLYNSPLHF. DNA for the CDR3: TGTGCCAGCAGGGGACAGCTCTATAATTCACCCCTCCACTTT.

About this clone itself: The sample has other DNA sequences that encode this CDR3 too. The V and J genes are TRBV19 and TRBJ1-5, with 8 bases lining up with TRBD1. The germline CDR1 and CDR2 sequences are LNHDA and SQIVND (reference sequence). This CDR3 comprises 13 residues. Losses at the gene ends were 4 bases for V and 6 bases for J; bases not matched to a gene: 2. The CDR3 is CASSTGGGQPQHF. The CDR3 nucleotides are TGTGCCAGTAGTACAGGGGGCGGTCAGCCCCAGCATTTT.

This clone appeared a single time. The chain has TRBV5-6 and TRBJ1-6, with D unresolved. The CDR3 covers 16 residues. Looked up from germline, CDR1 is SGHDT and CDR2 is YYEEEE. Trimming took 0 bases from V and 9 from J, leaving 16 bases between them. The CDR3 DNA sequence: TGTGCCAGCAGCTTGGCCAGCAGCGGGGTTGTTTCACCCCTCCACTTT. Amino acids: CASSLASSGVVSPLHF.

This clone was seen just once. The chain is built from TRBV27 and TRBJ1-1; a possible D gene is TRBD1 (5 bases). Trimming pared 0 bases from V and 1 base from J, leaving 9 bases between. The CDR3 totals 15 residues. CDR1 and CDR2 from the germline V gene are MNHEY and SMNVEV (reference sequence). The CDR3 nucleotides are TGTGCCAGCAGTTTATCAGTCCAGGGGAACACTGAAGCTTTCTTT. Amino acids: CASSLSVQGNTEAFF.

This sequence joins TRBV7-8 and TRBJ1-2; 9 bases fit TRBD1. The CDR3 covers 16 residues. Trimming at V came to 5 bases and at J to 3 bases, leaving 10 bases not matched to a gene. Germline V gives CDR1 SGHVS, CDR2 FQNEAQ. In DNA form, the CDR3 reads TGTGCCAGCAGCCCCGCTTCTAGGACAGGGGACTATGGCTACACCTTC. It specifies CASSPASRTGDYGYTF.

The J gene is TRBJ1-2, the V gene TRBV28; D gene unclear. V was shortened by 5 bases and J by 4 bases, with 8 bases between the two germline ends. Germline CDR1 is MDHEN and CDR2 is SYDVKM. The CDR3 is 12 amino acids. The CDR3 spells CASSPLTYGYTF. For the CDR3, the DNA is TGTGCCAGCAGTCCCCTAACCTATGGCTACACCTTC.

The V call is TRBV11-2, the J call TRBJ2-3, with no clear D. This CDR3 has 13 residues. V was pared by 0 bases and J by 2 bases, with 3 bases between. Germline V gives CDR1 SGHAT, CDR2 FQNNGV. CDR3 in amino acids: CASSLDLTDTQYF. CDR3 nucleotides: TGTGCCAGCAGCTTAGACCTCACAGATACGCAGTATTTT.

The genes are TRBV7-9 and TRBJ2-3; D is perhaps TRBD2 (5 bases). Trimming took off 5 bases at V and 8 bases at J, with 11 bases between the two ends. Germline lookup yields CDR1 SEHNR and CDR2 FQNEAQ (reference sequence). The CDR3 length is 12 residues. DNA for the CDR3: TGTGCCAGCAGCCTGGACTCGGGTACGCAGTATTTT. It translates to CASSLDSGTQYF.

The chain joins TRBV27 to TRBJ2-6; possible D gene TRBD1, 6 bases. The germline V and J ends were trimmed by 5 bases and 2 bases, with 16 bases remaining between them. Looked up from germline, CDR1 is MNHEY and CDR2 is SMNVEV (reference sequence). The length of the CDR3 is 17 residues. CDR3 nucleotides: TGTGCCAGCAGTCCCACGACAGGTAATCCTGGGGCCAACGTCCTGACTTTC. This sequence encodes CASSPTTGNPGANVLTF.

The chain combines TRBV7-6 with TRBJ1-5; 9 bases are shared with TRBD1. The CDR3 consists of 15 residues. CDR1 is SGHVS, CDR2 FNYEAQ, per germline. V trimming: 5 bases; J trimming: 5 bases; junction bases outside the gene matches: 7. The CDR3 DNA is TGTGCCAGCAGCCCAACCGGGACAGGGCATCAGCCCCAGCATTTT. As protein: CASSPTGTGHQPQHF.

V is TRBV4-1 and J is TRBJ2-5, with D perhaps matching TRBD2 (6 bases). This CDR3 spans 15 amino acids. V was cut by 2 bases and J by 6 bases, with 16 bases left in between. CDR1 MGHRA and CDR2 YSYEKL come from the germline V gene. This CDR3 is CASSQTLTSSKTQYF. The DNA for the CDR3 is TGCGCCAGCAGCCAAACCCTCACTAGCTCGAAGACCCAGTACTTC.

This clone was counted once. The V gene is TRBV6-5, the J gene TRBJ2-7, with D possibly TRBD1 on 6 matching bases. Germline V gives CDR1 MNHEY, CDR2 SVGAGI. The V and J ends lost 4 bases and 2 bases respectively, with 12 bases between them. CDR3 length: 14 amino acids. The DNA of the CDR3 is TGTGCCAGCAGTTGGTGGGACACTACCTACGAGCAGTACTTC. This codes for CASSWWDTTYEQYF.

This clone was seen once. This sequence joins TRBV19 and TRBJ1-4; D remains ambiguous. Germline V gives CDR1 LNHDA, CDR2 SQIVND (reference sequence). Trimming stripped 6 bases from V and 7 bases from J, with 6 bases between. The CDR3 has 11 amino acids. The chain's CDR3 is CASRRGEKLFF. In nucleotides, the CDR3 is TGTGCCAGTAGGAGAGGTGAAAAACTGTTTTTT.